These T cell receptor beta chains were read from a single sample in a study of T cell responses to AZD1222 COVID-19 vaccine. The table came from immunoSEQ multiplex PCR; TCRdb's copy has only in-frame clones and leaves some out. This sample has roughly 100,000 clones, with around 90% found just once. Source: peripheral blood, taken on day 0 of AZD1222 vaccination. The source is an adult in good health. CDR3s include the opening cysteine and the closing phenylalanine or tryptophan. Fields, in order: V gene, D gene, CDR3 protein. D genes are given only for firm matches.

>TRBV6-5|NA
CASSYRGDRWNEQFF
>TRBV6-5|TRBD1
CASSQTLQGAGGYTF
>TRBV6-6|NA
CATRKDASNQPQHF
>TRBV12-3/TRBV12-4|NA
CASSLNNYGYTF
>TRBV2|NA
CASSEQNLSFYEQYF
>TRBV6-6|TRBD2
CASSAGTSGYNVQFF
>TRBV11-2|NA
CASSVQTYNSPLHF
>TRBV11-3|NA
CASSAPSADTQYF
>TRBV4-3|NA
CASSQGAGGEAFF
>TRBV27|TRBD1
CASSTGTGGSAFF
>TRBV10-1|TRBD1
CASRTGQGRYEQYF
>TRBV7-9|NA
CASSPGTTKSYEQYF
>TRBV5-8|NA
CASSAALSSYEQYF
>TRBV10-1|NA
CASSQTASYEQYF
>TRBV5-1|TRBD2
CASSVASGSPGELFF
>TRBV12-3/TRBV12-4|NA
CASRADGPYEQYF
>TRBV3-1/TRBV3-2|NA
CASGGGETQYF
>TRBV30|TRBD2
CAWSVISREIHEQYF
>TRBV9|TRBD2
CASSVAGTSGIHEQFF
>TRBV7-9|TRBD1
CASSHFTGENTGELFF
>TRBV2|NA
CASSAWDAVQGQYF
>TRBV4-2|NA
CASSQPAGEASSYNEQFF
>TRBV5-6|NA
CASSSGLMSSYNEQFF
>TRBV7-9|NA
CASSLEYEAFF
>TRBV28|NA
CASRTGGLGSDEQYF
>TRBV9|NA
CASSVARDGGAFF
>TRBV3-1/TRBV3-2|NA
CASSPPSSNEQFF
>TRBV4-1|NA
CASSLAWGGANTEAFF
>TRBV5-1|NA
CASSLGGASQGTEAFF
>TRBV5-1|NA
CASSLDSFGYTF
>TRBV7-3|TRBD1
CASSSGTGPNTGELFF
>TRBV6-5|NA
CASSAVNTEAFF
>TRBV7-9|NA
CASSLVRTRASDYGYTF
>TRBV4-1|NA
CASSQGPAALDTQYF
>TRBV15|NA
CATSGGGARAGKDEQYF
>TRBV5-1|NA
CASSGSGPTPYGYTF
>TRBV7-9|NA
CASSARQAPYEQYF